The next 30 T cell receptor beta chains were all read from a single sample in a study of long-term antiretroviral therapy in people with HIV. This was the immunoSEQ v3.0 assay at survey level. Measured with immunoSEQ multiplex PCR; TCRdb has only the in-frame clones, and not every one. The sample lists about 30,000 clones; about 85% were seen once. This sample comprised unsorted PBMCs, obtained approximately 2.9 years before starting antiretroviral therapy. Receptors were obtained from a woman aged 25 to 39 with HIV.

The chain carries TRBV11-2 and TRBJ2-7, with D uncertain. With 6 bases removed from V and 4 bases from J, the gap between germline ends came to 16 bases. This CDR3 has 14 residues. Germline V gene lookup returns CDR1 SGHAT and CDR2 FQNNGV. The CDR3 bases are TGTGCCAGCAGAAATACAATGAGAGGTTACGAGCAGTACGTC. It encodes CASRNTMRGYEQYV.

The rearrangement joins TRBV5-1 to TRBJ2-3, with 9 bases lining up with TRBD2. Trimming at V came to 6 bases and at J to 0 bases, leaving 8 bases not matched to a gene. The germline V gene has CDR1 SGHRS and CDR2 YFSETQ. The CDR3 spans 16 residues. The CDR3, as DNA: TGCGCCAGCAACACCTTAGCGGGAGACAGCACAGATACGCAGTATTTT. Its translation is CASNTLAGDSTDTQYF.

The chain has TRBV6-1 and TRBJ2-2; a weak D match, TRBD2 (6 bases). Germline V gene data show CDR1 as MNHNS and CDR2 as SASEGT. The V gene lost 2 bases and the J gene lost 4 bases, with 11 bases spanning the gap. The CDR3 runs 15 residues. The CDR3: CASSEKGGRTGELFF. The CDR3 nucleotides read TGTGCCAGCAGTGAAAAGGGAGGACGCACCGGGGAGCTGTTTTTT.

V and J are TRBV6-1 and TRBJ1-1; 8 bases match TRBD1. J gave up 1 base and V 7 bases, and 5 bases lay outside the gene matches. The CDR3 sequence is 14 residues long. Germline V lookup: CDR1 MNHNS, CDR2 SASEGT. The DNA of the CDR3 is TGTGCCAGCATCCCGGGACAGGCGAACACTGAAGCTTTCTTT. It translates to CASIPGQANTEAFF.

The genes are TRBV2 and TRBJ1-5; 7 positions match TRBD1. V lost 6 bases and J lost 2; bases outside the gene matches: 4. CDR1 is SNHLY, CDR2 FYNNEI, per germline. The CDR3 consists of 14 residues. Here the CDR3 reads CASRATGGNQPQHF. The CDR3 nucleotides read TGTGCCAGCAGGGCTACAGGGGGCAATCAGCCCCAGCATTTT.

The chain employs TRBV30 and TRBJ2-5; 7 nucleotides line up with TRBD1. J lost 9 bases, V lost 0 bases, and 13 bases had no gene match. The CDR3 is made up of 15 amino acids. Per germline, CDR1 GTSNPN and CDR2 SVGIG (reference sequence). This chain's CDR3 is CAWSVSRNRGFSQYF. The CDR3 bases are TGTGCCTGGAGTGTAAGCAGAAACAGGGGTTTTTCCCAGTACTTC.

V is TRBV19 and J is TRBJ1-5; TRBD1 agrees at 7 bases. The CDR3 contains 15 residues. Losses at the gene ends were 7 bases for V and 0 bases for J; bases not matched to a gene: 6. Germline assignment: CDR1 LNHDA and CDR2 SQIVND (reference sequence). Here the CDR3 DNA reads TGTGCCAGTACCGGGACAGATTATAGCAATCAGCCCCAGCATTTT. As protein: CASTGTDYSNQPQHF.

This clone was recorded once. This sequence joins TRBV5-1 and TRBJ1-1, with D perhaps matching TRBD1 (6 bases). CDR1 is SGHRS, CDR2 YFSETQ, per germline. V shed 0 bases and J shed 0 bases, with 9 bases lying between them. The CDR3 loop spans 15 amino acids. CDR3 sequence reads: CASSLDRVMNTEAFF. CDR3 coding DNA: TGCGCCAGCAGCTTGGACAGGGTTATGAACACTGAAGCTTTCTTT.

By proportion, this clone is medium-sized (0.01 to 0.1%). The rearrangement uses TRBV4-1 and TRBJ1-2; 11 nucleotides match TRBD1. The V gene end was trimmed by 3 bases and the J gene end by 3 bases; junction bases not matched to a gene: 3. The CDR3 runs to 15 residues. The germline V gene has CDR1 MGHRA and CDR2 YSYEKL. CDR3 coding DNA: TGCGCCAGCAGCCACCCGGGACAGGGGGACTATGGCTACACCTTC. It translates to CASSHPGQGDYGYTF.

The rearrangement links TRBV10-2 to TRBJ2-5, with 7 bases lining up with TRBD1. The germline CDR1 and CDR2 sequences are WSHSY and SAAADI. The V and J ends lost 5 bases and 5 bases, in that order; junction bases with no gene match: 8. The CDR3 is made up of 14 amino acids. As DNA, the CDR3 is TGCGCCAGCAGTCACAGGGGAATGGGGGAGACCCAGTACTTC. The encoded protein is CASSHRGMGETQYF.

Note on this clone: Compared with germline, one end of the junction differs, possibly owing to a read error. The gene calls are TRBV5-5 and TRBJ1-5, with 7 bases identical to TRBD1. Looked up from germline, CDR1 is SGHKS and CDR2 is YYEKEE (reference sequence). The CDR3 spans 15 residues. The CDR3 loop is CASRLSTGANQPQHF. DNA of the CDR3: TGTGCCAGCCGCTTAAGTACAGGGGCCAATCAGCCCCAGCATTTT.

The chain couples TRBV4-2 to TRBJ2-2; 12 bases fit TRBD2. The CDR3 is 19 residues long. The junction had 6 bases not matched to a gene; V was cut back by 0 bases and J by 1 base. Germline CDR1 reads LGHNA; CDR2 reads YNFKEQ. CDR3 sequence reads: CASSQDLTSGGMNTGELFF. CDR3 DNA: TGTGCCAGCAGCCAAGATCTTACTAGCGGGGGGATGAACACCGGGGAGCTGTTTTTT.

The V call is TRBV9, the J call TRBJ2-1; no definite D call. The CDR3 is 12 amino acids. From germline, CDR1 is SGDLS and CDR2 YYNGEE. The germline V and J ends were trimmed by 0 bases and 7 bases, with 5 bases remaining between them. CDR3 coding DNA: TGTGCCAGCAGCGTAGCCGGTAATGAGCAGTTCTTC. Protein sequence: CASSVAGNEQFF.

The V and J genes are TRBV15 and TRBJ2-5, with 8 bases matching TRBD2. In germline, CDR1 is LNHNV, CDR2 YYDKDF (reference sequence). CDR3 size: 13 residues. J gave up 5 bases and V 8 bases, and 7 bases lay outside the gene matches. In DNA form, the CDR3 reads TGTGCCACCGCGGCTAGCGGGTGGGAGACCCAGTACTTC. It is translated as CATAASGWETQYF.

V and J are TRBV14 and TRBJ2-1, with 11 positions matching TRBD1. In germline, CDR1 is SGHDN, CDR2 FVKESK. The CDR3 contains 13 residues. Germline trimming cut 7 bases from V and 9 bases from J; bases unmatched to any gene: 5. The DNA for the CDR3 is TGTGCCAGCACCGGGACAGGGGGGTTTGAGCAGTTCTTC. Translation: CASTGTGGFEQFF.

The chain couples TRBV30 to TRBJ1-1; 12 nucleotides line up with TRBD1. From germline, CDR1 is GTSNPN and CDR2 SVGIG (reference sequence). With 0 bases clipped from V and 0 bases from J, the junction kept 5 bases outside the gene matches. This CDR3 spans 17 amino acids. This CDR3 reads CAWSVGTGGAMNTEAFF. The CDR3 DNA reads TGTGCCTGGAGTGTGGGGACAGGGGGCGCAATGAACACTGAAGCTTTCTTT. Complete variable domain (other parts from reference TRBV30 and TRBJ1-1): SQTIHQWPATLVQPVGSPLSLECTVEGTSNPNLYWYRQAAGRGLQLLFYSVGIGQISSEVPQNLSASRPQDRQFILSSKKLLLSDSGFYLCAWSVGTGGAMNTEAFFGQGTRLTVV.

The chain joins TRBV18 to TRBJ2-7; TRBD1 aligns across 9 bases. This CDR3 contains 13 residues. CDR1 KGHSH and CDR2 LQKENI come from the germline V gene. J lost 5 bases, V lost 3 bases, and 2 bases had no gene match. The CDR3 sequence: CASSPGQGHEQYF. The CDR3 DNA reads as TGTGCCAGCTCACCGGGACAGGGTCACGAGCAGTACTTC.

The chain has TRBV9 and TRBJ1-2, with TRBD1 matching 7 bases. Germline V CDR1 and CDR2: SGDLS, YYNGEE. Trimming at V came to 3 bases and at J to 2 bases, leaving 4 bases not matched to a gene. This CDR3 is 14 amino acids long. CDR3 sequence reads: CASSADRANYGYTF. The CDR3 DNA reads as TGTGCCAGCAGCGCCGACAGGGCGAACTATGGCTACACCTTC.

This clone was seen only once. The chain couples TRBV19 to TRBJ2-6; D gene ambiguous. V was clipped by 5 bases and J by 5 bases, with 22 bases between them. This CDR3 is 18 amino acids long. Germline CDR1 reads LNHDA; CDR2 reads SQIVND (reference sequence). CDR3 loop: CASSALTTNHSRANVLTF. CDR3 sequence (DNA): TGTGCCAGTAGTGCGCTCACGACAAATCACAGTCGGGCCAACGTCCTGACTTTC.

This rearrangement joins TRBV4-2 to TRBJ2-2; D remains ambiguous. This CDR3 comprises 13 residues. Trimming left V 2 bases short and J 6 bases short, with 7 bases between. Germline-derived CDR1 and CDR2 are LGHNA and YNFKEQ. This CDR3 is CASSQSPAGELFF. CDR3 sequence (DNA): TGTGCCAGCAGCCAATCTCCGGCCGGGGAGCTGTTTTTT.

V is TRBV10-2 and J is TRBJ2-1; TRBD2 matches at 7 bases. The CDR3 has 15 amino acids. With 2 bases clipped from V and 3 bases from J, the junction kept 4 bases outside the gene matches. CDR1 and CDR2 from the germline V gene are WSHSY and SAAADI. The DNA for the CDR3 is TGCGCCAGCAGTGAGACTAGGGAGGGCTACAATGAGCAGTTCTTC. This codes for CASSETREGYNEQFF.

The rearrangement links TRBV30 to TRBJ1-3; D uncertain. CDR1 is GTSNPN and CDR2 is SVGIG in the germline V gene (reference sequence). The CDR3 is 15 residues long. V lost 3 bases, J lost 0 bases, and 12 bases lay in between. CDR3 DNA sequence: TGTGCCTGGAGCATGAGTGTGGTCTCTGGAAACACCATATATTTT. This codes for CAWSMSVVSGNTIYF.

The chain combines TRBV4-1 with TRBJ2-5; TRBD2 matches at 7 bases. The CDR3 is 15 amino acids. Germline lookup yields CDR1 MGHRA and CDR2 YSYEKL. J lost 2 bases, V lost 0 bases, and 3 bases had no gene match. DNA for the CDR3: TGCGCCAGCAGCCAAGATGTGGGGGGGCAAGAGACCCAGTACTTC. Its protein product is CASSQDVGGQETQYF.

The chain has TRBV5-1 and TRBJ2-1, with a possible D match to TRBD1 (5 bases). The germline gives CDR1 SGHRS, CDR2 YFSETQ. The CDR3 extends over 16 amino acids. Trimming took off 0 bases at V and 8 bases at J, with 18 bases between the two ends. CDR3 nucleotide sequence: TGCGCCAGCAGCTTGGAGGCGGTGGCAAGGGGCGATGAGCAGTTCTTC. Protein sequence: CASSLEAVARGDEQFF.

The chain is built from TRBV2 and TRBJ2-1, with unresolved D. The V and J ends lost 2 bases and 15 bases respectively, with 8 bases between them. Germline V gene data show CDR1 as SNHLY and CDR2 as FYNNEI. This CDR3 comprises 10 residues. CDR3 bases: TGTGCCAGCAGTGAATTTAACGTGTTCTTC. This sequence encodes CASSEFNVFF.

This clone was observed once. The CDR3 nucleotides read TGTGCCAGCTCACCCTCCGGGACAGGGGAAGGCTACACCTTC. This codes for CASSPSGTGEGYTF. The chain uses TRBV18 and TRBJ1-2; 10 positions match TRBD1. The V segment lost 3 bases and the J segment 8 bases; nucleotides outside the gene matches: 6. The germline CDR1 and CDR2 sequences are KGHSH and LQKENI. CDR3 length: 14 amino acids.

The gene calls are TRBV19 and TRBJ2-7; 7 bases map to TRBD2. This CDR3 contains 15 residues. V was pared by 2 bases and J by 3 bases, with 7 bases of the junction left unmatched. Germline lookup yields CDR1 LNHDA and CDR2 SQIVND (reference sequence). The CDR3: CASSISAGDRYEQYF. CDR3 DNA: TGTGCCAGTAGTATAAGCGCGGGGGACCGCTACGAGCAGTACTTC. The full variable domain, rest sourced from reference TRBV19 and TRBJ2-7, is DGGITQSPKYLFRKEGQNVTLSCEQNLNHDAMYWYRQDPGQGLRLIYYSQIVNDFQKGDIAEGYSVSREKKESFPLTVTSAQKNPTAFYLCASSISAGDRYEQYFGPGTRLTVT.

This chain uses TRBV7-9 with TRBJ2-3, with D tentatively TRBD2 (6 bases). The CDR3 consists of 17 residues. The ends were cut back, 5 bases at V and 2 bases at J, with 20 bases in the middle. Looked up from germline, CDR1 is SEHNR and CDR2 is FQNEAQ (reference sequence). The CDR3 protein is CASSGLGGKSHTDTQYF. CDR3 coding DNA: TGTGCCAGCAGCGGCTTAGGCGGGAAATCGCACACAGATACGCAGTATTTT. The whole variable domain, filled in from reference TRBV7-9 and TRBJ2-3, reads DTGVSQNPRHKITKRGQNVTFRCDPISEHNRLYWYRQTLGQGPEFLTYFQNEAQLEKSRLLSDRFSAERPKGSFSTLEIQRTEQGDSAMYLCASSGLGGKSHTDTQYFGPGTRLTVL.

The CDR3 nucleotides read TGTGCCAGCAGCCCAGACCCTTCCTTAGCGGGGGGGCTGTATACGCAGTATTTT. Translation: CASSPDPSLAGGLYTQYF. The chain is built from TRBV6-4 and TRBJ2-3; 11 bases align to TRBD2. The junction had 18 bases not matched to a gene; V was cut back by 6 bases and J by 7 bases. Germline CDR1 is MRHNA and CDR2 is SNTAGT. The CDR3 spans 18 residues.

The chain links TRBV19 to TRBJ1-2; TRBD1 might be the D (5 bases). The ends were cut back, 6 bases at V and 2 bases at J, with 10 bases in the middle. CDR3 length: 13 residues. Germline CDR1 reads LNHDA; CDR2 reads SQIVND (reference sequence). DNA for the CDR3: TGTGCCAGTAGCCGCGGGACCAACTATGGCTACACCTTC. Its protein is CASSRGTNYGYTF.